This T cell receptor (beta chain) originates from a study of beta chain features in type 1 diabetes. Trimming removed 0 bases from V and 1 base from J; junction bases left unmatched: 3. CDR3 size: 16 residues. CDR1 is MGHRA and CDR2 is YSYEKL in the germline V gene. About this clone: The antigen remains undetermined.

Sequenced material consisted of expressed TCRB transcripts (all of the isolated RNA was reverse transcribed). Assay used: immunoSEQ multiplex PCR; TCRdb lists only in-frame clones, some missing. In the table there are around 200,000 clones, 10% to 15% of which are singletons. Whole-study results and caveats: Sampled from patients, naive, central memory and Treg TCRB repertoires appeared more similar than those sampled from healthy donors. There were fewer insertions and more deletions at the VDJ junctions of type 1 diabetes patients.

The chain links TRBV4-1 to TRBJ2-7; TRBD2 matches 10 bases. This TCR was sampled from a woman aged 18-35 years in good health. Sequencing input: central memory CD4+ T cells from blood. In DNA, the CDR3 is TGCGCCAGCAGCCAAGAGCCAGCGGGAGGGTCCTACGAGCAGTACTTC. This encodes CASSQEPAGGSYEQYF.